This TCR beta chain emerged from a study of blood T cell repertoires in COVID-19. Study-wide background: Italy, Spain and the United States were the sources of the convalescent and acute COVID-19 samples.

V was cut by 4 bases and J by 0 bases, with 6 bases left in between. CDR1 and CDR2 (germline): SNHLY, FYNNEI. This CDR3 is 13 amino acids long. Methods used by the authors: For nucleated cells, counts were estimated from reference gene primer amplification. Profiling relied on immunoSEQ multiplex PCR, and the TCRdb table lists in-frame clones only, not all of them. The V and J calls and clone size were taken over from that table, and D and trimming were inferred from the DNA. The table has some 150,000 clones, 75% to 85% seen once. The chain recombines TRBV2 with TRBJ1-1; D gene uncertain. This TCR was recovered from a woman in her fifties or sixties in a cohort sampled during active or convalescent COVID-19. The specimen sequenced was peripheral blood. The chain's CDR3 is CASSATVNTEAFF. The CDR3 DNA sequence: TGTGCCAGCAGTGCTACCGTGAACACTGAAGCTTTCTTT.